The sequence of this TCR beta chain was determined in a study of T cells in Graves' hyperthyroidism and ophthalmopathy. This clonotype was seen repeatedly, ten times or more. V was clipped by 5 bases and J by 10 bases, with 23 bases between them. This CDR3 is built from 15 residues. Germline-derived CDR1 and CDR2 are SGHNT and YENEEA. It was RNA transcripts that yielded the amplified TCR beta CDR3 regions. The TCR CDR3 was amplified in a first-round RT-PCR using the HTBI primer set. TCRdb processed the multiplex PCR reads anew with MiXCR; each CDR3 protein has one entry. The sample lists fewer than 700,000 distinct CDR3 sequences, 15% to 20% occurring once.

The sequence was collected from a woman aged 25 to 45 with Graves' hyperthyroidism. The V and J genes are TRBV11-3 and TRBJ1-1, with D tentatively TRBD1 (5 bases). What was sequenced was blood. The CDR3 bases are TGTGCCAGCAGCACGAGCGGGGACCTTACGACGGTAGCTTTCTTT. Protein: CASSTSGDLTTVAFF.